These T cell receptor beta chains were read from a single sample in a study of cytomegalovirus exposure and HLA in healthy donors. Libraries were prepared by immunoSEQ multiplex PCR; TCRdb keeps only in-frame clonotypes and omits some of them. The table has some 130,000 clones, 85% to 90% seen once. Sequenced: PBMCs. These receptors originate from a woman between 25 and 40 years old in good health and CMV-seronegative. Each CDR3 is given with its conserved first and last residue. A D gene is named only where the DNA matches it firmly. Not every row has a clone size; where given, it reads once, few, many or a size class.

J | size | V | D | CDR3 | DNA
TRBJ2-7 | - | TRBV9 | - | CASSGEGTPDEQYF | TGTGCCAGCAGCGGGGAAGGGACTCCGGACGAGCAGTACTTC
TRBJ1-3 | - | TRBV27 | - | CASSLSGGPGNTIYF | TGTGCCAGCAGTTTATCCGGGGGGCCCGGAAACACCATATATTTT
TRBJ2-7 | few | TRBV4-3 | - | CASSQEGQGNYEQYF | TGCGCCAGCAGCCAAGAGGGTCAGGGGAATTACGAGCAGTACTTC
TRBJ2-7 | - | TRBV25-1 | - | CASGGRGAVEQYF | TGTGCCAGCGGGGGCAGGGGGGCGGTCGAGCAGTACTTC
TRBJ2-5 | few | TRBV2 | - | CASSEDAGGGRETQYF | TGTGCCAGCAGTGAAGATGCTGGGGGCGGTAGGGAGACCCAGTACTTC
TRBJ1-2 | - | TRBV18 | - | CASSRLQGDGYTF | TGTGCCAGCTCACGACTACAGGGTGATGGCTACACCTTC
TRBJ1-5 | - | TRBV19 | - | CASSSGGRYSNQPQHF | TGTGCCAGTAGTTCGGGGGGGAGGTATAGCAATCAGCCCCAGCATTTT
TRBJ2-2 | - | TRBV4-1 | TRBD2 | CASGKLAGVSGELFF | TGCGCCAGCGGAAAACTAGCGGGGGTGTCCGGGGAGCTGTTTTTT
TRBJ2-2 | - | TRBV30 | TRBD2 | CAWGGTSGSTGELFF | TGTGCCTGGGGGGGGACTAGCGGGAGCACCGGGGAGCTGTTTTTT
TRBJ1-1 | - | TRBV30 | TRBD1 | CAWDRGQGTEAFF | TGTGCCTGGGACAGGGGTCAAGGCACTGAAGCTTTCTTT
TRBJ1-3 | - | TRBV11-2 | - | CASSRQGPRAYF | TGTGCCAGCAGCCGTCAAGGTCCCAGGGCATATTTT
TRBJ1-2 | - | TRBV7-9 | TRBD1 | CSSSLRRTGVNYGYTF | TGTTCCAGCAGCCTCAGGAGGACAGGGGTAAACTATGGCTACACCTTC
TRBJ2-7 | - | TRBV6-5 | TRBD1 | CASRLLGTGQYEQYF | TGTGCCAGCAGGCTATTAGGGACAGGGCAATACGAGCAGTACTTC
TRBJ2-2 | - | TRBV7-3 | TRBD1 | CASSTGQGVTGELFF | TGTGCCAGCAGCACGGGACAGGGGGTCACCGGGGAGCTGTTTTTT
TRBJ1-1 | - | TRBV7-3 | - | CASSGVAGTEAFF | TGTGCCAGCAGTGGCGTCGCGGGCACTGAAGCTTTCTTT
TRBJ1-3 | - | TRBV19 | - | CASSIAGVLGSGNTIYF | TGTGCCAGTAGTATAGCCGGGGTGTTGGGTTCTGGAAACACCATATATTTT